These T cell receptor beta chains were read from a single sample in a study of blood T cell repertoires in COVID-19. TCRdb's table, derived via immunoSEQ multiplex PCR, lists solely in-frame clones and lacks some. The data hold some 110,000 clones, with around four fifths observed a single time. Sequences were obtained from peripheral blood. The receptors stem from a man aged 60 to 75 with active or convalescent COVID-19. Each CDR3 is given with its conserved first and last residue.

cdr3_aa j_call v_call
CAWSALPMDRGGEQYF TRBJ2-7 TRBV30
CASSLNVIAAGNEQFF TRBJ2-1 TRBV7-2
CASSAGTGDDNEQFF TRBJ2-1 TRBV6-5
CSVEVVTGTYEQYF TRBJ2-7 TRBV29-1
CASSYLLGGEQFF TRBJ2-1 TRBV6-5
CASSFTHPSYNEQFF TRBJ2-1 TRBV6-5
CASSPSGRTVETQYF TRBJ2-5 TRBV6-2/TRBV6-3
CASGAGGGYEQYF TRBJ2-7 TRBV7-2
CASSLLNQPQHF TRBJ1-5 TRBV28
CASSYPAGLAGGNEQFF TRBJ2-1 TRBV5-4
CASSLAGGQGNEQYF TRBJ2-7 TRBV5-1
CASSPNSETQYF TRBJ2-5 TRBV7-3
CASSLNGGGKGETQYF TRBJ2-5 TRBV7-2
CASSVGPLTGGVNTEAFF TRBJ1-1 TRBV9
CASSEGAPLYEQYF TRBJ2-7 TRBV5-4
CASTEGREQYF TRBJ2-7 TRBV28
CASSIDLLKGKGTEAFF TRBJ1-1 TRBV19
CASSRGRNSPLHF TRBJ1-6 TRBV11-3
CASSRGATNEKLFF TRBJ1-4 TRBV18
CASSTSYSNQPQHF TRBJ1-5 TRBV19
CASSLVLGGSWAFF TRBJ2-1 TRBV7-8
CASSSRGGRTNYGYTF TRBJ1-2 TRBV7-9
CASSSQGGTYNEQYF TRBJ2-7 TRBV27
CAWSAFPPTSGRRETQYF TRBJ2-5 TRBV30
CASSVGRGTTDTQYF TRBJ2-3 TRBV9
CASSLTGGTNVGYEQYF TRBJ2-7 TRBV5-1
CASSISRETEAFF TRBJ1-1 TRBV9
CSARMARKAFF TRBJ1-1 TRBV20-1
CASSLDGNTEAFF TRBJ1-1 TRBV12-3/TRBV12-4
CASSTTSGNRDTQYF TRBJ2-3 TRBV19
CASSGFRAILGNTIYF TRBJ1-3 TRBV5-6
CASSQGGTGLYEQYF TRBJ2-7 TRBV3-1/TRBV3-2
CASRPLVNQPQHF TRBJ1-5 TRBV28
CASSLARKGASSGANVLTF TRBJ2-6 TRBV7-2
CASSLQGSTDTQYF TRBJ2-3 TRBV5-1
CASSTQMGDRSHSGNTIYF TRBJ1-3 TRBV2
CASSPLGGDFSYEQYF TRBJ2-7 TRBV5-1
CASRSEGAPPYEQYF TRBJ2-7 TRBV3-1/TRBV3-2
CASSPGAEYFF TRBJ2-1 TRBV7-8